This T cell receptor beta chain was sequenced in a study of cytotoxic CD8 clonotypes in ibrutinib-treated CLL. Overall study context: Among the patients, more than ten presented as relapsed/refractory and 15 as treatment-naive; around 18 showed unmutated IGHV.

About this clone itself: Antigen specificity is unknown.

Findings of the study overall: Clonality was higher at baseline than in age-matched healthy donors and tracked circulating CD8+ T-cell counts.

The CDR3 spans 13 residues. The V end lost 1 base, the J end lost 10 bases, and 11 bases lay between the germline ends. The germline V gene encodes CDR1 SSHAT and CDR2 FNYEAQ (reference sequence). Assay used: immunoSEQ multiplex PCR; TCRdb lists only in-frame clones, some missing. Of hundreds of thousands of clones in the sample, roughly 85% were seen once. The source was PBMCs, collected before ibrutinib treatment. The TCR sequence derives from a human donor with chronic lymphocytic leukemia. The J gene is TRBJ2-1, the V gene TRBV7-7; TRBD1 or TRBD2 may be the D gene (5 bases each). CDR3 DNA: TGTGCCAGCAGCTTAGATCGGGGCCAAGAGCAGTTCTTC. This translates into CASSLDRGQEQFF.